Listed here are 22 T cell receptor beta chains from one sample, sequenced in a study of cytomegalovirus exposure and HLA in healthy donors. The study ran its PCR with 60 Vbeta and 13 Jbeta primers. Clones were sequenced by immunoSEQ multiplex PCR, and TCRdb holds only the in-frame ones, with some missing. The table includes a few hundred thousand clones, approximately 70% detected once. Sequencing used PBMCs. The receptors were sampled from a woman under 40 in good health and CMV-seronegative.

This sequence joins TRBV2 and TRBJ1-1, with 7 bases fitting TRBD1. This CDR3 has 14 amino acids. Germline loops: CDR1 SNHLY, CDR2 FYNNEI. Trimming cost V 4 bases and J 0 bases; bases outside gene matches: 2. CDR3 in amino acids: CASSVRGLNTEAFF. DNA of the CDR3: TGTGCCAGCAGTGTAAGGGGGCTGAACACTGAAGCTTTCTTT.

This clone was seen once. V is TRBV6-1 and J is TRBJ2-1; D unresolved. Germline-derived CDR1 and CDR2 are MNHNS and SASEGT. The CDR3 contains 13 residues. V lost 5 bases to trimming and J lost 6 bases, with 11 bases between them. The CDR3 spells CASSTFSRNEQFF. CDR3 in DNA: TGTGCCAGCAGTACGTTCTCGCGCAATGAGCAGTTCTTC.

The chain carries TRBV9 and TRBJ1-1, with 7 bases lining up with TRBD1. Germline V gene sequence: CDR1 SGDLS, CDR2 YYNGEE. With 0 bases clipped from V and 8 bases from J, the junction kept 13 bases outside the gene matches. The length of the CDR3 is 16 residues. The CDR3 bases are TGTGCCAGCAGCGTAGGAAGCAGGGGGGCGCCTTACGAAGCTTTCTTT. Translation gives CASSVGSRGAPYEAFF.

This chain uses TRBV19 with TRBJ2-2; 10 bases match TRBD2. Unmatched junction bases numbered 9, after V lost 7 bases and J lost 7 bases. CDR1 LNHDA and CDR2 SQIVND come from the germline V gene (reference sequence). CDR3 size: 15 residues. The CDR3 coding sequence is TGTGCCAGTACGCCCCAGCGGGGGGGCATCGGGGAGCTGTTTTTT. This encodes CASTPQRGGIGELFF.

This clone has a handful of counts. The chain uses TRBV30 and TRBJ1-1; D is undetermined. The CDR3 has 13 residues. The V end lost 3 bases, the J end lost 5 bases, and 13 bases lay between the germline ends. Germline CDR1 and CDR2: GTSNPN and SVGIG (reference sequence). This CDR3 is CAWSPKELTEAFF. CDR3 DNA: TGTGCCTGGAGCCCCAAGGAGTTGACTGAAGCTTTCTTT.

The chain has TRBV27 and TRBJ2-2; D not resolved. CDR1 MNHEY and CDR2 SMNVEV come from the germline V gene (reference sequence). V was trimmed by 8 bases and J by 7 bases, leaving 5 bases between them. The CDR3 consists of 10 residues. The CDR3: CASFGGELFF. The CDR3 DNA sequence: TGTGCCAGCTTCGGCGGGGAGCTGTTTTTT.

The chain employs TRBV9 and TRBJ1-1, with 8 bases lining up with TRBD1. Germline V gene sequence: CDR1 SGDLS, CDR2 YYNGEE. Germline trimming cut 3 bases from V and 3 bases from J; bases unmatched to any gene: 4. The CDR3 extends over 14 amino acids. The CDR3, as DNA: TGTGCCAGCAGCGCGCAGGGGGCCTACACTGAAGCTTTCTTT. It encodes CASSAQGAYTEAFF.

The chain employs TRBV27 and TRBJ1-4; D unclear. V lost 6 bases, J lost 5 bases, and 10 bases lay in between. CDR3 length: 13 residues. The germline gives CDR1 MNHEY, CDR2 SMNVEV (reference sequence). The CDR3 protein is CASSLAQNEKLFF. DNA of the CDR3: TGTGCCAGCAGCCTGGCCCAAAATGAAAAACTGTTTTTT.

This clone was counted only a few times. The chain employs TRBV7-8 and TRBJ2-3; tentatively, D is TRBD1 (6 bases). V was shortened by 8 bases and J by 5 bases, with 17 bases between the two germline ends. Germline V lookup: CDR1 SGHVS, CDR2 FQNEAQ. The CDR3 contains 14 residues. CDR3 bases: TGTGCCAGCTTACAGGGTGGGTCGCAAGATACGCAGTATTTT. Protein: CASLQGGSQDTQYF. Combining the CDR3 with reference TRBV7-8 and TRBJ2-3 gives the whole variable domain GAGVSQSPRYKVAKRGQDVALRCDPISGHVSLFWYQQALGQGPEFLTYFQNEAQLDKSGLPSDRFFAERPEGSVSTLKIQRTQQEDSAVYLCASLQGGSQDTQYFGPGTRLTVL.

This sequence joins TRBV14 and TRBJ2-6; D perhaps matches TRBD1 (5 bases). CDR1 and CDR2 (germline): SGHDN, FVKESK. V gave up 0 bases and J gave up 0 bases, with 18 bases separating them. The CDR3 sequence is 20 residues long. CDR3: CASSQEYQGTDISGANVLTF. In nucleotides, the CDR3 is TGTGCCAGCAGCCAAGAATACCAGGGCACCGATATCTCTGGGGCCAACGTCCTGACTTTC.

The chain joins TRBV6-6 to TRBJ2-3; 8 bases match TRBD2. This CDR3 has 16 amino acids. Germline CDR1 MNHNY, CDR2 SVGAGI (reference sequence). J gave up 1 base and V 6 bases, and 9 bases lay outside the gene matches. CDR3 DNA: TGTGCCAGCAGCCCACGGGGAGCGGGGGGCACAGATACGCAGTATTTT. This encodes CASSPRGAGGTDTQYF.

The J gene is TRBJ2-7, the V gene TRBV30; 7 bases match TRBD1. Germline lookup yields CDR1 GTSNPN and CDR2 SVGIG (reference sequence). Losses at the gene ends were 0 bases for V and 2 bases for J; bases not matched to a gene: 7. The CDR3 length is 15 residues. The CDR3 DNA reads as TGTGCCTGGAGTGTGGGGCAGGGGGTTACCTACGAGCAGTACTTC. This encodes CAWSVGQGVTYEQYF. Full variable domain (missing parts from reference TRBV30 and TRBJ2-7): SQTIHQWPATLVQPVGSPLSLECTVEGTSNPNLYWYRQAAGRGLQLLFYSVGIGQISSEVPQNLSASRPQDRQFILSSKKLLLSDSGFYLCAWSVGQGVTYEQYFGPGTRLTVT.

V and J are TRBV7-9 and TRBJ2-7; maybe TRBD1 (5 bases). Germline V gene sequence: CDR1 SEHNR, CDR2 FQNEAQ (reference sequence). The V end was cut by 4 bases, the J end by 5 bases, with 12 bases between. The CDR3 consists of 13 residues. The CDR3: CASSYAGQDEQYF. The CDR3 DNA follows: TGTGCCAGCAGCTACGCAGGGCAAGACGAGCAGTACTTC.

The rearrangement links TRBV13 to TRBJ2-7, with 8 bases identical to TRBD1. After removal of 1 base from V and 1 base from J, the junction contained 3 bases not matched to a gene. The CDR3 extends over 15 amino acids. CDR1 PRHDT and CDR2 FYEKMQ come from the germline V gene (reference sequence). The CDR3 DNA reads TGTGCCAGCAGCTTAGCCCGGACAGGGTCCTACGAGCAGTACTTC. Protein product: CASSLARTGSYEQYF.

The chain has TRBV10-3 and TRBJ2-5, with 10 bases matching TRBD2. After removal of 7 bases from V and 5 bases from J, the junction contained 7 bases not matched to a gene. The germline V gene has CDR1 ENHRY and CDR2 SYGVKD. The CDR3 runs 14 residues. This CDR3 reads CAITSGRARETQYF. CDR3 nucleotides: TGTGCCATCACCAGCGGGAGGGCCCGGGAGACCCAGTACTTC.

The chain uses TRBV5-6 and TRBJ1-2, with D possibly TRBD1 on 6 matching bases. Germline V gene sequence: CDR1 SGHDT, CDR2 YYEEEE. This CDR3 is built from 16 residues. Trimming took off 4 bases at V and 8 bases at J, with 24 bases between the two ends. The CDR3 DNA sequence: TGTGCCAGCAGCCTCCCCGAGGGATCAGGGGTTGGAGGCTACACCTTC. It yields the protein CASSLPEGSGVGGYTF.

In DNA form, the CDR3 reads TGTGCCAGCAGCTTAGGGCAGAACTATGGCTACACCTTC. This codes for CASSLGQNYGYTF. The V and J genes are TRBV11-2 and TRBJ1-2; the D is unclear. Germline values: CDR1 SGHAT, CDR2 FQNNGV. The V end lost 1 base, the J end lost 2 bases, and 5 bases lay between the germline ends. This CDR3 region has 13 residues.

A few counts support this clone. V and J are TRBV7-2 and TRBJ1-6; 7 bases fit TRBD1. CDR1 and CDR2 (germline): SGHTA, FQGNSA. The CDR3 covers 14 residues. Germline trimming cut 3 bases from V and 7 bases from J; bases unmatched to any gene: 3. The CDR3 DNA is TGTGCCAGCAGCTTTTCAGGGGGAAATTCACCCCTCCACTTT. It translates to CASSFSGGNSPLHF.

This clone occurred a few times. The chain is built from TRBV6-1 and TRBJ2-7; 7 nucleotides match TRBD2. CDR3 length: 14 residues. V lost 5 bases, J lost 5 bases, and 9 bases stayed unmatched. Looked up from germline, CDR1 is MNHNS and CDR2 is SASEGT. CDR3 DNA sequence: TGTGCCAGCAGTTCGCCCGGGGGGACCGACGAGCAGTACTTC. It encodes CASSSPGGTDEQYF.

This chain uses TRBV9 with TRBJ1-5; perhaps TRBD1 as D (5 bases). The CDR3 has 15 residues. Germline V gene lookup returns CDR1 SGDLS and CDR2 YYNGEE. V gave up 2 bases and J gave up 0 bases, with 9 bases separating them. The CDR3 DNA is TGTGCCAGCAGCGTCCAGGGAACTAGCAATCAGCCCCAGCATTTT. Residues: CASSVQGTSNQPQHF.

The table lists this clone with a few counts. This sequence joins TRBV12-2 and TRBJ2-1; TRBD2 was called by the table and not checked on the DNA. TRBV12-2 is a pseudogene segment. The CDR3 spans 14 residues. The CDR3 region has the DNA TGTGCAAGTCATATTGGTACTCCCTTTGATGAGCAGTTCTTC. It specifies CASHIGTPFDEQFF.

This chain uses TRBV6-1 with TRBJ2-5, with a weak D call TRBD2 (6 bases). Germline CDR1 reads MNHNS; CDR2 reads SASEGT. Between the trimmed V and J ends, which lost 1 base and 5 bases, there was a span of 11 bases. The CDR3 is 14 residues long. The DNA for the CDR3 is TGTGCCAGCAGTGAAGGGTGGAGCGGGGAGACCCAGTACTTC. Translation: CASSEGWSGETQYF.